This TCR beta chain comes out of a study of blood T cells in healthy people across ages. General study points: Diversity figures based on one million T cells were deemed too low.

A note on this clonotype: Antigen: not known.

Trimming removed 4 bases from V and 2 bases from J; junction bases left unmatched: 8. CDR3 size: 15 residues. Germline V lookup: CDR1 SGHTA, CDR2 FQGTGA. The authors ran a second PCR of 7 to 11 cycles using a sample-barcoded 5' primer and a J-beta primer mix. MiXCR, run by TCRdb on the 5' RACE reads, gives a single entry per CDR3 protein. The sample carries around 1,600,000 distinct CDR3 sequences, approximately 43% recorded once. This clonotype originated in a young woman in good health. Sequences were obtained from blood. The gene calls are TRBV7-3 and TRBJ2-7; 7 bases are shared with TRBD2. The CDR3: CASSSEAGAAYEQYF. CDR3 in DNA: TGTGCCAGCAGCTCCGAGGCGGGAGCCGCCTACGAGCAGTACTTC.